This passage covers 25 T cell receptor beta chains from one sample sequenced in a study of CD8+CD57+ T cells in acquired aplastic anemia. It was genomic DNA that served as the template for profiling TCR beta VDJ and CDR3. TCRdb re-analysed the reads in MiXCR, keeping a single row per CDR3 protein. The sample records some 200,000 distinct CDR3 sequences, under 55% being singletons. Previously, flow cytometry had revealed CD8+CD57+ cell expansion in the patients chosen for sequencing. Sequenced material: sorted CD4+, CD8+, or CD8+CD57+ T cells (not recorded which) from PBMCs. The receptors derive from a human donor with aplastic anemia.

This sequence joins TRBV5-1 and TRBJ2-1; 9 bases are shared with TRBD2. The CDR3 spans 16 residues. Germline V gene sequence: CDR1 SGHRS, CDR2 YFSETQ. The V gene end was trimmed by 7 bases and the J gene end by 9 bases; junction bases not matched to a gene: 17. CDR3 sequence reads: CASGLTGLARVGEQFF. In DNA, the CDR3 is TGCGCCAGCGGCCTCACGGGACTAGCAAGGGTCGGTGAGCAGTTCTTC.

The chain is built from TRBV25-1 and TRBJ1-6; D is perhaps TRBD1 (5 bases). The CDR3 contains 17 residues. Trimming removed 1 base at V and 6 bases at J, with 16 bases between. Germline lookup yields CDR1 MGHDK and CDR2 SYGVNS. The CDR3 protein is CASSEWGLPAGNSPLHF. CDR3 DNA: TGTGCCAGCAGTGAATGGGGCCTCCCGGCGGGTAATTCACCCCTCCACTTT. The full variable domain, completed using reference TRBV25-1 and TRBJ1-6, is EADIYQTPRYLVIGTGKKITLECSQTMGHDKMYWYQQDPGMELHLIHYSYGVNSTEKGDLSSESTVSRIRTEHFPLTLESARPSHTSQYLCASSEWGLPAGNSPLHFGNGTRLTVT.

A few counts support this clonotype. This clone may be a read error of a much larger clone one base away. The chain carries TRBV19 and TRBJ1-1; TRBD1 might be the D (6 bases). The length of the CDR3 is 16 residues. The V gene's germline CDR1 is LNHDA and CDR2 SQIVND (reference sequence). CDR3 sequence (DNA): TGTGCCAGTAGTATTGTTCTAGGGGGGGGGAACGCTGAAGCTTTCTTT. It specifies CASSIVLGGGNAEAFF.

This clonotype was observed many times. This chain joins TRBV14 and TRBJ1-6, with D unclear. V lost 3 bases and J 6 bases, leaving 15 bases between the germline ends. Germline loops: CDR1 SGHDN, CDR2 FVKESK. CDR3 length: 16 amino acids. CDR3 nucleotides: TGTGCCAGCAGCCACAAACCCGGGTCCATTAATTCACCCCTCCACTTT. Translated: CASSHKPGSINSPLHF.

The chain links TRBV30 to TRBJ1-1; TRBD1 matches 7 bases. V shed 4 bases and J 5 bases; nucleotides not matched to a gene: 1. Germline V gives CDR1 GTSNPN, CDR2 SVGIG (reference sequence). This CDR3 is 11 amino acids long. CDR3 sequence: CAWTRGTEAFF. In DNA, the CDR3 is TGTGCCTGGACCAGGGGGACTGAAGCTTTCTTT.

The chain is built from TRBV7-2 and TRBJ2-7; D tentatively reads TRBD1 or TRBD2 (6 bases each). Trimming removed 0 bases from V and 1 base from J, with 13 bases in between. The germline CDR1 and CDR2 sequences are SGHTA and FQGNSA. This CDR3 is built from 16 residues. CDR3 coding DNA: TGTGCCAGCAGCTTAGCGATTAGGGGGGATTCCTACGAGCAGTACTTC. This sequence encodes CASSLAIRGDSYEQYF.

V and J are TRBV20-1 and TRBJ1-4; D remains ambiguous. Germline lookup yields CDR1 DFQATT and CDR2 SNEGSKA (reference sequence). V lost 1 base, J lost 8 bases, and 5 bases lay in between. CDR3 length: 11 amino acids. For the CDR3, the DNA is TGCAGTGCTAGAGGGGGAGAAAAACTGTTTTTT. Protein: CSARGGEKLFF.

A word on this clonotype: It may be a read error: a sequence one base away is much more abundant. V is TRBV5-1 and J is TRBJ1-6; D is unclear. Per the germline V gene, CDR1 is SGHRS and CDR2 is YFSETQ. The CDR3 is 14 residues long. CDR3 nucleotides: TGCGCCCGCAGTTACCGACCCGATAATTCACCCCTCCACTTT. It translates to CARSYRPDNSPLHF.

J is TRBJ1-3 and V is TRBV6-5; D remains unclear. The germline CDR1 and CDR2 sequences are MNHEY and SVGAGI. The length of the CDR3 is 13 residues. Between the trimmed V and J ends, which lost 5 bases and 4 bases, there was a span of 9 bases. CDR3 nucleotides: TGTGCCAGCAGTACTCCCCAGGGAAACACCATATATTTT. The encoded protein is CASSTPQGNTIYF.

V usage is TRBV19 and J usage is TRBJ2-5, with a tentative D call TRBD1 (8 bases). Germline-derived CDR1 and CDR2 are LNHDA and SQIVND (reference sequence). The CDR3 sequence is 15 residues long. The ends were cut back, 5 bases at V and 5 bases at J, with 18 bases in the middle. The CDR3 spells CASSQQGGEWETQYF. The CDR3 DNA follows: TGTGCCAGTAGTCAACAGGGGGGGGAGTGGGAGACCCAGTACTTC.

This clonotype was observed at least ten times. This chain connects TRBV9 to TRBJ1-3; 7 bases map to TRBD1. Germline V CDR1 and CDR2: SGDLS, YYNGEE. The CDR3 sequence is 15 residues long. With V trimmed by 4 bases and J by 0 bases, 4 bases remained unmatched. The CDR3 bases are TGTGCCAGCAGCCCTAGGGACAGCTCTGGAAACACCATATATTTT. It encodes CASSPRDSSGNTIYF.

The V and J genes are TRBV6-5 and TRBJ2-6, with TRBD2 matching 12 bases. The CDR3 is 17 amino acids. V gave up 2 bases and J gave up 4 bases; unmatched junction bases: 3. Germline V gene lookup returns CDR1 MNHEY and CDR2 SVGAGI. The CDR3 region is CASSYGGTSGGANVLTF. The DNA for the CDR3 is TGTGCCAGCAGTTACGGTGGGACTAGCGGGGGGGCCAACGTCCTGACTTTC.

In its sample, this clonotype was seen a few times. The chain joins TRBV7-8 to TRBJ2-7; TRBD1 is a possible D gene (5 bases). CDR1 SGHVS and CDR2 FQNEAQ come from the germline V gene. The CDR3 covers 21 residues. V lost 6 bases to trimming and J lost 3 bases, with 36 bases between them. The CDR3, as DNA: TGTGCCAGCAGTCCAAGACAGTCGCCTCCTCTGGCCCCAGGTTTGGACTACGAGCAGTACTTC. Its translation is CASSPRQSPPLAPGLDYEQYF.

The chain recombines TRBV29-1 with TRBJ1-5; a possible D gene is TRBD1 (5 bases). Germline assignment: CDR1 SQVTM and CDR2 ANQGSEA. Trimming cost V 0 bases and J 7 bases, with 10 bases left between them. The CDR3 runs 13 residues. CDR3 nucleotide sequence: TGCAGCGTTGAAGAAGACAGTGGCCAGCCCCAGCATTTT. This sequence encodes CSVEEDSGQPQHF. The complete variable domain, with remaining parts taken from reference TRBV29-1 and TRBJ1-5, reads SAVISQKPSRDICQRGTSLTIQCQVDSQVTMMFWYRQQPGQSLTLIATANQGSEATYESGFVIDKFPISRPNLTFSTLTVSNMSPEDSSIYLCSVEEDSGQPQHFGDGTRLSIL.

This clonotype was detected only a few times. The gene calls are TRBV20-1 and TRBJ2-1, with D perhaps being TRBD1 or TRBD2 (5 bases each). The CDR3 length is 14 residues. Trimming took off 2 bases at V and 6 bases at J, with 14 bases between the two ends. Looked up from germline, CDR1 is DFQATT and CDR2 is SNEGSKA (reference sequence). CDR3 sequence reads: CSARNPGPGNEQFF. As DNA, the CDR3 is TGCAGTGCTAGAAACCCGGGACCAGGCAATGAGCAGTTCTTC.

The chain employs TRBV25-1 and TRBJ1-2; D is unresolved. The V end lost 4 bases, the J end lost 4 bases, and 13 bases lay between the germline ends. The CDR3 extends over 14 amino acids. Germline loops: CDR1 MGHDK, CDR2 SYGVNS. CDR3 nucleotide sequence: TGTGCCAGCAGTGCGGGATCTGGCCTCTATGGCTACACCTTC. As protein: CASSAGSGLYGYTF.

The chain's CDR3 is CASSPPRDEQYF. The CDR3 DNA reads TGTGCCAGCAGCCCTCCCCGGGACGAGCAGTACTTC. The rearrangement joins TRBV7-9 to TRBJ2-7; D remains unclear. Trimming cost V 5 bases and J 5 bases, with 10 bases left between them. Per the germline V gene, CDR1 is SEHNR and CDR2 is FQNEAQ (reference sequence). The CDR3 is 12 residues long.

Turning to this clonotype: An end of the junction does not agree with germline; a read error may underlie this. The chain joins TRBV11-2 to TRBJ2-1; TRBD2 is a possible D gene (5 bases). The germline CDR1 and CDR2 sequences are SGHAT and FQNNGV. CDR3 length: 15 residues. CDR3 coding DNA: TGTGCCAGCAGCCGACCATTCAGCTCCTACAATGAGCGGCTCTTC. Amino acids: CASSRPFSSYNERLF.

The chain links TRBV5-6 to TRBJ1-4; the D is unclear. With 4 bases removed from V and 8 bases from J, the gap between germline ends came to 18 bases. Germline V lookup: CDR1 SGHDT, CDR2 YYEEEE. The CDR3 extends over 15 amino acids. The CDR3 nucleotides are TGTGCCAGCAGCACCAGGTTGGAGGTAGGGGAAAAACTGTTTTTT. It is translated as CASSTRLEVGEKLFF.

This clonotype was seen many times. The junction departs from germline at one end; a sequencing error may be responsible. J is TRBJ2-5 and V is TRBV20-1; 12 bases line up with TRBD2. CDR3 length equals 14 residues. Germline CDR1 DFQATT, CDR2 SNEGSKA (reference sequence). DNA for the CDR3: TGCAGTGCTCCGACTAGCGGGGGACCGCGGTCCCTGAACTTC. Translated, it gives CSAPTSGGPRSLNF.

The chain combines TRBV9 with TRBJ2-6, with D unresolved. This CDR3 is built from 16 residues. In germline, CDR1 is SGDLS, CDR2 YYNGEE. Trimming cost V 3 bases and J 0 bases, with 10 bases left between them. The CDR3 DNA follows: TGTGCCAGCAGCGGAGGTTACGCCTCTGGGGCCAACGTCCTGACTTTC. This translates into CASSGGYASGANVLTF.

The chain has TRBV5-1 and TRBJ1-1; weak D call: TRBD1 (6 bases). This CDR3 contains 15 residues. Trimming stripped 7 bases from V and 1 base from J, with 17 bases between. In germline, CDR1 is SGHRS, CDR2 YFSETQ. The CDR3 nucleotides read TGCGCCAGCCGCCTGGAGGGGGGCAAGAACACTGAAGCTTTCTTT. Translation gives CASRLEGGKNTEAFF.

Many counts were recorded for this clonotype. This chain links TRBV19 with TRBJ1-2, with D possibly TRBD1 on 5 matching bases. Germline-derived CDR1 and CDR2 are LNHDA and SQIVND (reference sequence). The CDR3 is 15 residues long. Trimming removed 7 bases at V and 0 bases at J, with 15 bases between. The CDR3 loop is CASTQPGRANYGYTF. The CDR3 DNA sequence: TGTGCCAGTACCCAACCGGGACGAGCTAACTATGGCTACACCTTC.

The chain is built from TRBV7-6 and TRBJ1-1, with TRBD1 as a possible D gene (5 bases). V was trimmed by 5 bases and J by 1 base, leaving 17 bases between them. Germline lookup yields CDR1 SGHVS and CDR2 FNYEAQ. The CDR3 covers 16 residues. CDR3 loop: CASSPGPLRGNTEAFF. Written as DNA, the CDR3 is TGTGCCAGCAGCCCGGGGCCTCTTCGGGGGAACACTGAAGCTTTCTTT. The full variable domain, completed using reference TRBV7-6 and TRBJ1-1, is GAGVSQSPRYKVTKRGQDVALRCDPISGHVSLYWYRQALGQGPEFLTYFNYEAQQDKSGLPNDRFSAERPEGSISTLTIQRTEQRDSAMYRCASSPGPLRGNTEAFFGQGTRLTVV.

The CDR3, as DNA: TGTGCCACCAGCACGGGACATCTGAACACTGAAGCTTTCTTT. This encodes CATSTGHLNTEAFF. This chain uses TRBV15 with TRBJ1-1, with D maybe TRBD1 (6 bases). There are 14 residues in the CDR3. The germline V gene has CDR1 LNHNV and CDR2 YYDKDF (reference sequence). Trimming removed 4 bases from V and 0 bases from J, with 9 bases in between. Full variable domain (remainder filled in from reference TRBV15 and TRBJ1-1): DAMVIQNPRYQVTQFGKPVTLSCSQTLNHNVMYWYQQKSSQAPKLLFHYYDKDFNNEADTPDNFQSRRPNTSFCFLDIRSPGLGDTAMYLCATSTGHLNTEAFFGQGTRLTVV.